This T cell receptor (beta chain) was obtained from a study of blood T cell repertoires in COVID-19. CDR3 length equals 11 residues. Between the trimmed V and J ends, which lost 6 bases and 7 bases, there was a span of 10 bases. Germline V gives CDR1 MNHEY, CDR2 SMNVEV (reference sequence). This clone was picked up one time. Recovered participants had two consecutive negative NP/OP PCR tests, healthcare professional clearance, or symptom resolution. Some clones are missing from TCRdb's copy, which holds only in-frame ones; the method was immunoSEQ multiplex PCR. The sample has 250,000 to 300,000 clones, 80% to 85% seen once.

The V call is TRBV27, the J call TRBJ2-7; D gene uncertain. The sample taken for sequencing was PBMCs or T cells enriched from blood (not recorded which). The receptor comes from a man between 45 and 60 years old who had recovered from COVID-19. CDR3 sequence: CASSDLREQYF. CDR3 DNA sequence: TGTGCCAGCAGCGACTTAAGGGAGCAGTACTTC.